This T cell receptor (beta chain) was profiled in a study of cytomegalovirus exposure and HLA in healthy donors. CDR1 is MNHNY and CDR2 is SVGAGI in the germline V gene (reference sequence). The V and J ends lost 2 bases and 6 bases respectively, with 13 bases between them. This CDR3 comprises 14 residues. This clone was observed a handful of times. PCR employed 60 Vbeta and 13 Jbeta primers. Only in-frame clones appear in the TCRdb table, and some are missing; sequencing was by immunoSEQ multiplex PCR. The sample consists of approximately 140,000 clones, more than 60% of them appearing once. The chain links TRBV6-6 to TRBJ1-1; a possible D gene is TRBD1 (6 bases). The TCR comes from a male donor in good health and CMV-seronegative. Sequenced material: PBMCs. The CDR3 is CASSYTDRQAEAFF. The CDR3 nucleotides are TGTGCCAGCAGTTACACAGACAGGCAGGCTGAAGCTTTCTTT.